What follows are 27 T cell receptor beta chains derived from one specimen sequenced in a study of post-analysis software for immune sequencing data. Whole-study findings and limits: With TRBV5-6, TRBV5-1 and TRBV20-1 included, 4 to 6 TRBV segments were more frequent in patients than in controls.

Their antigens are not known. Unique molecular identifiers had been added to the TCR beta cDNA libraries. TCRdb reprocessed the PCR reads with MiXCR, giving one entry per CDR3 protein. The profile shows roughly 620,000 distinct CDR3 sequences, roughly 45% of them singletons. The sample consisted of blood. The receptors shown here come from a girl between 5 and 17 years old with multiple sclerosis.

The genes are TRBV3-1 and TRBJ2-7; the D gene could be TRBD1 or TRBD2 (5 bases each). The V gene's germline CDR1 is LGHDT and CDR2 YNNKEL (reference sequence). The V gene lost 1 base and the J gene lost 5 bases, with 9 bases spanning the gap. The CDR3 covers 13 residues. The CDR3 protein is CASSQAGTDEQYF. As DNA, the CDR3 is TGTGCCAGCAGCCAAGCAGGGACCGACGAGCAGTACTTC.

The chain carries TRBV5-6 and TRBJ2-3, with D tentatively TRBD1 (6 bases). Germline values: CDR1 SGHDT, CDR2 YYEEEE. V was trimmed by 4 bases and J by 4 bases, leaving 13 bases between them. The CDR3 runs 14 residues. CDR3 sequence: CASSHREGADTQYF. The DNA of the CDR3 is TGTGCCAGCAGCCACCGAGAGGGGGCAGATACGCAGTATTTT.

The chain employs TRBV6-1 and TRBJ2-3; TRBD1 agrees at 11 bases. The CDR3 has 19 amino acids. J was trimmed by 2 bases and V by 3 bases; bases with no gene match: 13. CDR1 is MNHNS and CDR2 is SASEGT in the germline V gene. The CDR3 nucleotides read TGTGCCAGCAGTGATCCTTTGGGACAGGGGGGGGCTACCACAGATACGCAGTATTTT. It translates to CASSDPLGQGGATTDTQYF.

This clonotype was seen many times. The CDR3 DNA reads TGCGCCAGTTTCGGCCGGCTAGCGGGGGGGCCAGAGACCCAGTACTTC. Protein product: CASFGRLAGGPETQYF. The chain carries TRBV5-1 and TRBJ2-5; 12 bases fit TRBD2. The CDR3 runs to 16 residues. Germline CDR1 reads SGHRS; CDR2 reads YFSETQ. J lost 4 bases, V lost 8 bases, and 12 bases had no gene match.

The chain uses TRBV29-1 and TRBJ1-6; the match to TRBD1 covers 8 bases. The CDR3 contains 14 residues. V trimming: 6 bases; J trimming: 7 bases; junction bases outside the gene matches: 8. Germline loops: CDR1 SQVTM, CDR2 ANQGSEA. This CDR3 reads CSVRGQGANSPLHF. The CDR3 nucleotides are TGCAGCGTCCGCGGACAGGGTGCGAATTCACCCCTCCACTTT.

This sequence joins TRBV3-1 and TRBJ2-3, with 10 bases fitting TRBD1. The CDR3 runs 18 residues. V lost 1 base, J lost 5 bases, and 12 bases stayed unmatched. Per germline, CDR1 LGHDT and CDR2 YNNKEL (reference sequence). CDR3 amino acids: CASSQVEPGTGDRDTQYF. Here the CDR3 DNA reads TGTGCCAGCAGCCAAGTCGAGCCCGGGACAGGGGATCGAGATACGCAGTATTTT.

The chain employs TRBV6-5 and TRBJ1-5, with D possibly being TRBD1 (5 bases). The germline V and J ends were trimmed by 4 bases and 2 bases, with 12 bases remaining between them. This CDR3 region has 15 residues. CDR1 is MNHEY and CDR2 is SVGAGI in the germline V gene. The CDR3 coding sequence is TGTGCCAGCAGTTCTACAGGTTTTGGCAATCAGCCCCAGCATTTT. Encoded protein: CASSSTGFGNQPQHF.

This clonotype was seen only a few times. The CDR3 loop reads CASSSRLADSYEQYF. The CDR3, as DNA: TGTGCCAGCAGCTCCCGACTAGCGGACTCCTACGAGCAGTACTTC. The chain couples TRBV7-9 to TRBJ2-7; 9 bases fit TRBD2. Germline V lookup: CDR1 SEHNR, CDR2 FQNEAQ (reference sequence). The J segment lost 0 bases and the V segment lost 4 bases, leaving 4 bases of the junction unmatched. The CDR3 consists of 15 residues. Based on the CDR3 plus reference TRBV7-9 and TRBJ2-7, the full variable domain is DTGVSQNPRHKITKRGQNVTFRCDPISEHNRLYWYRQTLGQGPEFLTYFQNEAQLEKSRLLSDRFSAERPKGSFSTLEIQRTEQGDSAMYLCASSSRLADSYEQYFGPGTRLTVT.

This clonotype was observed a handful of times. This chain uses TRBV12-3 or TRBV12-4 with TRBJ1-2, with 11 positions matching TRBD1. Trimming at V came to 4 bases and at J to 7 bases, leaving 5 bases not matched to a gene. There are 14 residues in the CDR3. The CDR3 region has the DNA TGTGCCAGCAGTTCAGGACAGGGGGCGCGTGGCTACACCTTC. It encodes CASSSGQGARGYTF.

This clonotype was found a few times. The chain links TRBV16 to TRBJ1-2; the D is unclear. The CDR3 runs 13 residues. The germline CDR1 and CDR2 sequences are KGHSY and FQNENV. Trimming took off 0 bases at V and 3 bases at J, with 5 bases between the two ends. The CDR3 bases are TGTGCCAGCAGCCAATCCCGGGACTATGGCTACACCTTC. Protein: CASSQSRDYGYTF.

This clonotype was recorded a few times. V gene TRBV5-1 combines with J gene TRBJ2-7, with no clear D. The CDR3 consists of 13 residues. Germline V gene sequence: CDR1 SGHRS, CDR2 YFSETQ. Deletions cut 1 base from V and 5 bases from J, with 10 bases between. CDR3 DNA: TGCGCCAGCAGCTTGTGGGGTTGGGACGAGCAGTACTTC. It codes for CASSLWGWDEQYF. The entire variable domain, with the rest obtained from reference TRBV5-1 and TRBJ2-7, is as follows: KAGVTQTPRYLIKTRGQQVTLSCSPISGHRSVSWYQQTPGQGLQFLFEYFSETQRNKGNFPGRFSGRQFSNSRSEMNVSTLELGDSALYLCASSLWGWDEQYFGPGTRLTVT.

This sequence joins TRBV27 and TRBJ2-1; tentatively, D is TRBD2 (6 bases). The CDR3 totals 15 residues. Germline assignment: CDR1 MNHEY and CDR2 SMNVEV (reference sequence). Deletions cut 3 bases from V and 6 bases from J, with 15 bases between. As DNA, the CDR3 is TGTGCCAGCAGTTTTGAGGCGGGGAGTGGCAATGAGCAGTTCTTC. This gives the protein CASSFEAGSGNEQFF.

This chain links TRBV20-1 with TRBJ2-5; the match to TRBD2 covers 9 bases. Germline trimming cut 5 bases from V and 10 bases from J; bases unmatched to any gene: 8. Germline CDR1 and CDR2: DFQATT and SNEGSKA (reference sequence). The CDR3 has 12 residues. This chain's CDR3 is CSAFSGSELQYF. CDR3 nucleotide sequence: TGCAGTGCTTTTAGCGGGAGCGAACTCCAGTACTTC.

This clonotype was seen only a few times. The chain employs TRBV12-5 and TRBJ2-3; the D gene is possibly TRBD2 (5 bases). Trimming shortened V by 6 bases and J by 5 bases, and 12 bases separated the two germline ends. The length of the CDR3 is 13 residues. Germline V CDR1 and CDR2: LGHNT, FRNRAP. The CDR3 spells CASGPGYGDTQYF. The DNA of the CDR3 is TGTGCTAGTGGCCCGGGGTATGGAGATACGCAGTATTTT.

The rearrangement links TRBV7-2 to TRBJ2-7, with a weak D call TRBD2 (5 bases). The CDR3 is 16 residues long. Trimming removed 5 bases from V and 1 base from J, with 18 bases in between. Germline V lookup: CDR1 SGHTA, CDR2 FQGNSA. The CDR3 sequence: CASSPLGNPFSYEQYF. DNA of the CDR3: TGTGCCAGCAGCCCCCTCGGGAACCCATTTTCCTACGAGCAGTACTTC. Using reference TRBV7-2 and TRBJ2-7 for the parts outside the CDR3, the full variable domain is GAGVSQSPSNKVTEKGKDVELRCDPISGHTALYWYRQSLGQGLEFLIYFQGNSAPDKSGLPSDRFSAERTGGSVSTLTIQRTQQEDSAVYLCASSPLGNPFSYEQYFGPGTRLTVT.

The rearrangement joins TRBV10-3 to TRBJ1-1; the match to TRBD1 covers 9 bases. Germline V CDR1 and CDR2: ENHRY, SYGVKD. The CDR3 sequence is 15 residues long. V shed 4 bases and J 7 bases; nucleotides not matched to a gene: 10. The CDR3 nucleotides are TGTGCCATCAGTGGACTTGGACAGGGGATTTTTGAAGCTTTCTTT. This gives the protein CAISGLGQGIFEAFF.

This clonotype was seen only once. A read error may produce the germline difference seen at one junction end. This chain joins TRBV10-2 and TRBJ2-1; perhaps TRBD2 as D (5 bases). TRBJ2-7 matches the DNA end more closely, so the J call is doubtful. Germline V gives CDR1 WSHSY, CDR2 SAAADI. The CDR3 is 14 amino acids. The CDR3 bases are TGCGCCAGCAGTGATAACAGACTAAACTACGGGCAGTACTTC. Translating it yields CASSDNRLNYGQYF.

The chain couples TRBV7-9 to TRBJ2-1; 10 bases match TRBD2. The CDR3 covers 15 residues. Germline V gives CDR1 SEHNR, CDR2 FQNEAQ (reference sequence). V gave up 6 bases and J gave up 6 bases; unmatched junction bases: 8. The CDR3 region is CASSTTGTSANEQFF. The DNA of the CDR3 is TGTGCCAGCAGTACGACCGGGACTAGCGCCAATGAGCAGTTCTTC.

This clonotype has a handful of counts. The J gene is TRBJ2-5, the V gene TRBV25-1; D is undetermined. With 0 bases removed from V and 5 bases from J, the gap between germline ends came to 1 base. The CDR3 is 11 residues long. Germline CDR1 reads MGHDK; CDR2 reads SYGVNS. CDR3 sequence: CASSEYETQYF. DNA for the CDR3: TGTGCCAGCAGTGAATATGAGACCCAGTACTTC.

The CDR3 nucleotides are TGTGCCAGCAGACCGACAGGGAGGGTTAATCAGCCCCAGCATTTT. This sequence encodes CASRPTGRVNQPQHF. The rearrangement joins TRBV27 to TRBJ1-5; 7 nucleotides match TRBD1. The CDR3 contains 15 residues. The germline V gene has CDR1 MNHEY and CDR2 SMNVEV (reference sequence). V was pared by 6 bases and J by 4 bases, with 9 bases of the junction left unmatched.

This clonotype has more than one count but fewer than ten. The chain carries TRBV5-1 and TRBJ2-3; 8 nucleotides align to TRBD2. The CDR3 has 14 amino acids. The germline CDR1 and CDR2 sequences are SGHRS and YFSETQ. The ends lost 3 bases at V and 6 bases at J; junction bases unmatched: 6. CDR3: CASSSVAGSDTQYF. The CDR3 nucleotides read TGCGCCAGCAGCTCTGTAGCGGGGAGTGATACGCAGTATTTT.

The chain employs TRBV13 and TRBJ1-5; no clear D. The V gene's germline CDR1 is PRHDT and CDR2 FYEKMQ (reference sequence). V was cut by 5 bases and J by 3 bases, with 11 bases left in between. The CDR3 has 14 amino acids. CDR3 sequence: CASSPGGVNQPQHF. CDR3 coding DNA: TGTGCCAGCAGCCCCGGCGGGGTCAATCAGCCCCAGCATTTT.

This clonotype was seen more than once but under ten times. This chain connects TRBV5-1 to TRBJ2-1; 7 nucleotides line up with TRBD2. J gave up 5 bases and V 4 bases, and 6 bases lay outside the gene matches. The germline V gene has CDR1 SGHRS and CDR2 YFSETQ. This CDR3 is 14 amino acids long. The CDR3 loop reads CASSLGLDHNEQFF. The CDR3 DNA is TGCGCCAGCAGCCTTGGACTAGATCACAATGAGCAGTTCTTC.

The CDR3 DNA reads TGTGCCAGCAGCAATCTAGCGTTAATCACAGATACGCAGTATTTT. As protein: CASSNLALITDTQYF. The chain combines TRBV7-8 with TRBJ2-3, with a weak D call TRBD2 (6 bases). This CDR3 is 15 amino acids long. V lost 5 bases to trimming and J lost 2 bases, with 14 bases between them. The V gene's germline CDR1 is SGHVS and CDR2 FQNEAQ.

The V gene is TRBV28, the J gene TRBJ2-3; D possibly corresponds to TRBD2 (7 bases). The CDR3 is made up of 13 amino acids. Trimming shortened V by 7 bases and J by 6 bases, and 14 bases separated the two germline ends. The germline V gene encodes CDR1 MDHEN and CDR2 SYDVKM. The CDR3, as DNA: TGTGCCAGCACGGGCGGGGGCTTGGATACGCAGTATTTT. This translates into CASTGGGLDTQYF.

The rearrangement links TRBV15 to TRBJ2-3; D unresolved. CDR3 length: 14 residues. Germline V gene lookup returns CDR1 LNHNV and CDR2 YYDKDF (reference sequence). V lost 0 bases and J lost 6, with 10 bases in between. The CDR3 DNA reads TGTGCCACCAGCAGAGACACCGATTCTGATACGCAGTATTTT. Amino acids: CATSRDTDSDTQYF.

The chain joins TRBV7-8 to TRBJ1-2; 7 nucleotides line up with TRBD1. The germline CDR1 and CDR2 sequences are SGHVS and FQNEAQ. The CDR3 sequence is 16 residues long. Trimming took 4 bases from V and 0 from J; bases not matched to a gene: 8. This CDR3 reads CASSSVTGTANYGYTF. The CDR3 nucleotides read TGTGCCAGCAGCTCAGTGACTGGGACAGCTAACTATGGCTACACCTTC.